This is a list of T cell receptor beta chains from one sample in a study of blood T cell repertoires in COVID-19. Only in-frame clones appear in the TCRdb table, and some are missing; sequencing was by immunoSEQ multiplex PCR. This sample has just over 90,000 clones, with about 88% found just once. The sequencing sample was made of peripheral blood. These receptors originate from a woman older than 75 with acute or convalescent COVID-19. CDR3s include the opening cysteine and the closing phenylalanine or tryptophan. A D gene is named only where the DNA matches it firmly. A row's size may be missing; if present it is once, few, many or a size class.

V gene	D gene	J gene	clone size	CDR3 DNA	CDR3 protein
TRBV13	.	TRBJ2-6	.	TGTGCCAGCAGCTTAGCTCCAGGGCTTCGTCCTGGGGCCAACGTCCTGACTTTC	CASSLAPGLRPGANVLTF
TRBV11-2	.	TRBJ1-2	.	TGTGCCAGCAGCCTCAATGAGGGCTATGGCTACACCTTC	CASSLNEGYGYTF
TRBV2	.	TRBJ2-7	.	TGTGCCAGCAGTGCCGCGGGCTACGAGCAGTACTTC	CASSAAGYEQYF
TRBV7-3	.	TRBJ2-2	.	TGTGCCAGCAGCTCCCTAGCCGGGGAGCTGTTTTTT	CASSSLAGELFF
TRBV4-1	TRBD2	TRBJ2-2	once	TGCGCCAGCACCCTGGGGGGGGCGAACACCGGGGAGCTGTTTTTT	CASTLGGANTGELFF
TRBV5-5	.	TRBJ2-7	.	TGTGCCAGCAGCTTGGCGGTCTTGGGGAGCTCCTACGAGCAGTACTTC	CASSLAVLGSSYEQYF
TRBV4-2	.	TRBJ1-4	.	TGTGCCAGCAGCCCAGGGTCCGAGAGGGAAAAACTGTTTTTT	CASSPGSEREKLFF
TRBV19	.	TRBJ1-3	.	TGTGCCAGTAGTATCGCGCAGGGGTCCTCTGGAAACACCATATATTTT	CASSIAQGSSGNTIYF
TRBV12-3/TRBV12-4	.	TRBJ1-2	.	TGTGCCAGCAGTAAAAGGGGTAACTATGGCTACACCTTC	CASSKRGNYGYTF
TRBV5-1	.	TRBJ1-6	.	TGCGCCAGCAGCTTGGCCGAAGGAGTACCCCTCCACTTT	CASSLAEGVPLHF
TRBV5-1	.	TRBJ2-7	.	TGCGCCAGCAGCCCTTTGACAGGATCGGCCGAGCAGTACTTC	CASSPLTGSAEQYF
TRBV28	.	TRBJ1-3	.	TGTGCCAGCAGTTTCCTAAACACCATATATTTT	CASSFLNTIYF
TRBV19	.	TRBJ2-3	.	TGTGCCAGTAGTATAGGGGGGGGCAGGACAGATACGCAGTATTTT	CASSIGGGRTDTQYF
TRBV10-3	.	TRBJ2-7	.	TGTGCCATCAACCCGGGACACTTCCCCTACGAGCAGTACTTC	CAINPGHFPYEQYF
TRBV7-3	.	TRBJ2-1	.	TGTGCCAGCAGCCCCCGCCCCGGGACAAATTCCTACAATGAGCAGTTCTTC	CASSPRPGTNSYNEQFF
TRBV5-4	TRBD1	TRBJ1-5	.	TGTGCCAGCAGCACGGGACAGCCGAATCAGCCCCAGCATTTT	CASSTGQPNQPQHF
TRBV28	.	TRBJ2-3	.	TGTGCCAGCAGTCCAGCCAGGGGGGGCACAGATACGCAGTATTTT	CASSPARGGTDTQYF
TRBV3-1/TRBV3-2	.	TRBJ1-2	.	TGTGCCAGCAGCCAAGATCGGAGGGAAGGCTACACCTTC	CASSQDRREGYTF